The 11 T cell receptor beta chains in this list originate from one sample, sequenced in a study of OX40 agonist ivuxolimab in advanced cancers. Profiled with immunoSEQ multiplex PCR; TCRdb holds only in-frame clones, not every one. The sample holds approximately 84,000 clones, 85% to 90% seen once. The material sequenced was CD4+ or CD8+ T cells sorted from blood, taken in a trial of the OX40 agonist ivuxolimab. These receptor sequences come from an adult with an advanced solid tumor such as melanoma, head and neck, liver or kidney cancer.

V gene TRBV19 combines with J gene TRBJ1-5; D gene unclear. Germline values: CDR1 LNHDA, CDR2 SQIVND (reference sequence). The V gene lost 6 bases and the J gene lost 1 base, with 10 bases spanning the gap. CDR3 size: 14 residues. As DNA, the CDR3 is TGTGCCAGTAGCGCAGTTGTAAGCAATCAGCCCCAGCATTTT. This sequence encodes CASSAVVSNQPQHF.

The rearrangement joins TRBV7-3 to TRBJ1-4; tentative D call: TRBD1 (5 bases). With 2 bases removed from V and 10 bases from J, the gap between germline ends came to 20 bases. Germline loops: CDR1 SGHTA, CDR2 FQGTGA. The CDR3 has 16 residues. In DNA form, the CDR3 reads TGTGCCAGCAGCTTATTAGGGCCGGGGAACCAGGGAAAACTGTTTTTT. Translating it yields CASSLLGPGNQGKLFF.

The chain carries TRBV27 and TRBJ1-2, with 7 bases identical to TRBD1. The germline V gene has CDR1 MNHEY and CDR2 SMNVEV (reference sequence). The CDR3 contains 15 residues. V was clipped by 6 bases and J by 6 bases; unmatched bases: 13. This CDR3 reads CASSRKPGQMNGYTF. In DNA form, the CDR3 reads TGTGCCAGCAGCAGAAAACCGGGACAGATGAATGGCTACACCTTC.

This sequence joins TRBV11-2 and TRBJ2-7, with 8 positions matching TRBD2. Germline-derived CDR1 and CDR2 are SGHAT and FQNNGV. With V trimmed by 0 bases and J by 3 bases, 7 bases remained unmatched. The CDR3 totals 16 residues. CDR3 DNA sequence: TGTGCCAGCAGCTTAGAGCGGGGGGCGAAGAGCTACGAGCAGTACTTC. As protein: CASSLERGAKSYEQYF.

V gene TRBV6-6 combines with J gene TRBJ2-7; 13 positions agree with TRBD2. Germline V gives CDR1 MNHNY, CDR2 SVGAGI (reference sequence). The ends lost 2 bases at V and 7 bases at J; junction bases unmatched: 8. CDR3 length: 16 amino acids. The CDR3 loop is CASSYPGLAGAGEQYF. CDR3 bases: TGTGCCAGCAGTTACCCAGGACTAGCGGGAGCAGGAGAGCAGTACTTC.

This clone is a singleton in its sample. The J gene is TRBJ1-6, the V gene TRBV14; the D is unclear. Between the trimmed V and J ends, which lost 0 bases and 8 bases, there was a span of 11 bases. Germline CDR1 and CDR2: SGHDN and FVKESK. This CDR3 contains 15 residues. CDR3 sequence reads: CASSQDTGRDSPLHF. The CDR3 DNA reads TGTGCCAGCAGCCAAGATACGGGGAGGGATTCACCCCTCCACTTT. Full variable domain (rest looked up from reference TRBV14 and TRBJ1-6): EAGVTQFPSHSVIEKGQTVTLRCDPISGHDNLYWYRRVMGKEIKFLLHFVKESKQDESGMPNNRFLAERTGGTYSTLKVQPAELEDSGVYFCASSQDTGRDSPLHFGNGTRLTVT.

The CDR3 reads CAWSVDRFDEKLFF. Written as DNA, the CDR3 is TGTGCCTGGAGTGTAGACCGGTTCGATGAAAAACTGTTTTTT. This sequence joins TRBV30 and TRBJ1-4; no clear D gene. The germline gives CDR1 GTSNPN, CDR2 SVGIG (reference sequence). V was pared by 0 bases and J by 6 bases, with 11 bases between. The CDR3 covers 14 residues.

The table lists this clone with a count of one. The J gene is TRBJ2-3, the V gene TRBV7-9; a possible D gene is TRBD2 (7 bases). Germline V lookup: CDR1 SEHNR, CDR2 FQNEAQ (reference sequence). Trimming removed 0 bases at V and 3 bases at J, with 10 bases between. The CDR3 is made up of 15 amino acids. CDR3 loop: CASSLAGGRTDTQYF. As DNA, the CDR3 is TGTGCCAGCAGCTTAGCCGGGGGGCGAACAGATACGCAGTATTTT.

The CDR3 DNA reads TGTGCCAGTACTAATTCAGGACTCTCGGGCTACACCTTC. Its translation: CASTNSGLSGYTF. The chain employs TRBV19 and TRBJ1-2, with D hard to call. The germline V gene has CDR1 LNHDA and CDR2 SQIVND (reference sequence). Deletions cut 7 bases from V and 8 bases from J, with 17 bases between. The CDR3 length is 13 residues.

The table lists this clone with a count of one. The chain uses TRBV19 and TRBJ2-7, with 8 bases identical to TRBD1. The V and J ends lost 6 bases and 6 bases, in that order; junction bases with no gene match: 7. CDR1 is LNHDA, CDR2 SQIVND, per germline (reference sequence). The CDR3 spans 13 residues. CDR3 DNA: TGTGCCAGTAGCAGGGGGCAGTTGGGCGAGCAGTACTTC. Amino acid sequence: CASSRGQLGEQYF. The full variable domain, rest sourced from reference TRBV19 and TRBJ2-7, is DGGITQSPKYLFRKEGQNVTLSCEQNLNHDAMYWYRQDPGQGLRLIYYSQIVNDFQKGDIAEGYSVSREKKESFPLTVTSAQKNPTAFYLCASSRGQLGEQYFGPGTRLTVT.

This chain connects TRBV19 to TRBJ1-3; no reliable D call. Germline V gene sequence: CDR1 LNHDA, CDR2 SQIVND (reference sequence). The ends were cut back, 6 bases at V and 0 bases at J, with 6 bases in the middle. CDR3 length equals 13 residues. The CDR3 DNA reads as TGTGCCAGTAGGTTCCCCTCTGGAAACACCATATATTTT. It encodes CASRFPSGNTIYF. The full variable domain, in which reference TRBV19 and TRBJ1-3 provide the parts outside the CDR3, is DGGITQSPKYLFRKEGQNVTLSCEQNLNHDAMYWYRQDPGQGLRLIYYSQIVNDFQKGDIAEGYSVSREKKESFPLTVTSAQKNPTAFYLCASRFPSGNTIYFGEGSWLTVV.